These T cell receptor beta chains were read from a single sample in a study of T cells in Graves' hyperthyroidism and ophthalmopathy. TCRdb fed the multiplex PCR reads into MiXCR, producing one record per CDR3 protein. The sample has approximately 640,000 distinct CDR3 sequences; 17% are singletons. The material sequenced was blood. Receptors were obtained from a man aged 50 or older with Graves' hyperthyroidism. Each CDR3 is given with its conserved first and last residue. D genes are given only for firm matches. Clone size appears in some rows only: once, few, many, or a class for an expanded clone.

v_gene,j_gene,d_gene,abundance,CDR3aa,CDR3nt
TRBV30,TRBJ1-1,NA,NA,CAWKWGGADTEAFF,TGTGCCTGGAAATGGGGGGGCGCGGACACTGAAGCTTTCTTT
TRBV19,TRBJ2-7,NA,few,CASSIRDGYGQYF,TGTGCCAGTAGTATCAGGGACGGCTACGGGCAGTACTTC
TRBV20-1,TRBJ1-2,NA,NA,CSARDRWGAANYGYTF,TGCAGTGCTAGAGATCGGTGGGGGGCAGCTAACTATGGCTACACCTTC
TRBV12-3/TRBV12-4,TRBJ1-2,NA,many,CASSQPTTVPYGYTF,TGTGCCAGCAGTCAACCGACGACAGTCCCCTATGGCTACACCTTC
TRBV2,TRBJ1-5,NA,many,CASRPQGVQPQHF,TGTGCCAGCAGGCCCCAAGGGGTTCAGCCCCAGCATTTT
TRBV6-4,TRBJ1-1,NA,few,CASSWTEGTEAFF,TGTGCCAGCAGCTGGACAGAAGGGACTGAAGCTTTCTTT
TRBV19,TRBJ2-5,TRBD2,few,CASSSIGLAGEEETQYF,TGTGCCAGTAGTTCCATTGGACTAGCGGGAGAGGAAGAGACCCAGTACTTC
TRBV6-5,TRBJ2-7,NA,NA,CASSYSRSLGEQYF,TGTGCCAGCAGTTACTCGAGAAGCCTTGGCGAGCAGTACTTC
TRBV2,TRBJ1-4,TRBD1,many,CAMRVTGAPNEKLFF,TGTGCCATGAGGGTGACAGGGGCCCCTAATGAAAAACTGTTTTTT
TRBV28,TRBJ2-5,NA,many,CASSTVNKGLQETQYF,TGTGCCAGCAGTACGGTAAATAAGGGCCTCCAAGAGACCCAGTACTTC
TRBV20-1,TRBJ2-3,TRBD2,few,CSALSGRNTDTQYF,TGCAGTGCTTTGAGCGGGAGGAACACAGATACGCAGTATTTT
TRBV6-5,TRBJ2-7,NA,many,CASSYERNPSYEQYF,TGTGCCAGCAGTTACGAACGGAACCCCTCCTACGAGCAGTACTTC
TRBV3-1,TRBJ1-2,TRBD1,many,CASSQRTGTAGYTF,TGTGCCAGCAGCCAAAGGACAGGGACGGCTGGCTACACCTTC
TRBV27,TRBJ2-7,NA,many,CASSLLGGRYEQYF,TGTGCCAGCAGTTTACTCGGAGGCCGCTACGAGCAGTACTTC
TRBV28,TRBJ2-7,TRBD2,NA,CASRGWGGIAGNYEQYF,TGTGCCAGCAGGGGTTGGGGAGGGATAGCGGGAAACTACGAGCAGTACTTC
TRBV15,TRBJ2-5,NA,many,CATSSVTETQYF,TGTGCCACCAGCAGCGTCACAGAGACCCAGTACTTC
TRBV3-1,TRBJ2-1,TRBD2,NA,CASSPYLAGSYNEQFF,TGTGCCAGCAGCCCTTACCTAGCGGGTTCCTACAATGAGCAGTTCTTC
TRBV19,TRBJ2-5,NA,NA,CASSIGGSEETQYF,TGTGCCAGTAGTATAGGGGGCTCTGAAGAGACCCAGTACTTC
TRBV12-3/TRBV12-4,TRBJ2-1,TRBD2,many,CASSSSRTSGSLNEQFF,TGTGCCAGCAGTTCCTCGAGGACTAGCGGGAGTTTAAATGAGCAGTTCTTC
TRBV28,TRBJ1-1,TRBD1,few,CASSLMAGGNTEAFF,TGTGCCAGCAGTTTAATGGCAGGGGGGAACACTGAAGCTTTCTTT
TRBV12-3/TRBV12-4,TRBJ2-5,TRBD2,many,CASSTLLAGVETQYF,TGTGCCAGCAGTACTCTACTAGCGGGAGTAGAGACCCAGTACTTC
TRBV30,TRBJ1-3,TRBD1,few,CAWRQTGVGNTIYF,TGTGCCTGGAGACAGACAGGGGTCGGAAACACCATATATTTT
TRBV12-3/TRBV12-4,TRBJ1-1,NA,many,CASSWGRGVGTEAFF,TGTGCCAGCAGTTGGGGGCGGGGTGTGGGCACTGAAGCTTTCTTT
TRBV9,TRBJ1-1,TRBD1,NA,CASSAQGDLGTEAFF,TGTGCCAGCAGCGCCCAGGGGGATTTAGGCACTGAAGCTTTCTTT
TRBV7-9,TRBJ1-1,NA,few,CASTIDGLNTEAFF,TGTGCCAGCACCATCGACGGCTTGAACACTGAAGCTTTCTTT
TRBV2,TRBJ2-1,TRBD2,many,CASSAYQTSGSAVEQFF,TGTGCCAGCAGTGCCTATCAGACTAGCGGGAGTGCGGTTGAGCAGTTCTTC